There are a few counts of the clone carrying this T cell receptor (beta chain). The data are from a study of CD8 T cells in Susac syndrome. This CDR3 region has 13 residues. Germline CDR1 reads MNHEY; CDR2 reads SVGAGI. Trimming removed 5 bases at V and 2 bases at J, with 9 bases between. Random hexamers were used to reverse transcribe roughly 0.45 to 1 ug of RNA. Using its own MiXCR run on the immunoSEQ multiplex PCR reads, TCRdb lists one record per CDR3 protein. This sample has roughly 190,000 distinct CDR3 sequences, with about 95% found just once. What was sequenced was CD8+ T cells from PBMCs. The V call is TRBV6-5, the J call TRBJ1-2; D gene ambiguous. The TCR comes from a human donor with Susac syndrome. The CDR3 loop is CASSLDGNYGYTF. The CDR3 DNA is TGTGCCAGCAGTCTGGACGGAAACTATGGCTACACCTTC.